This T cell receptor beta chain was obtained from a study of OX40 agonist ivuxolimab in advanced cancers. Whole-study results and caveats: A proportion of nonresponders additionally exhibited low normalized T-cell clonal expansion.

Repertoires were generated with immunoSEQ multiplex PCR, while TCRdb's copy carries only in-frame clones and drops some. The repertoire includes over 50,000 clones, 85% to 90% of them detected once, and around 1.4% sits in the top ten. With V trimmed by 4 bases and J by 5 bases, 5 bases remained unmatched. This CDR3 is 14 amino acids long. The germline gives CDR1 SNHLY, CDR2 FYNNEI. Points on this clone: Antigen specificity is unknown.

The rearrangement links TRBV2 to TRBJ1-1; 9 bases fit TRBD1. The specimen comprised CD4+ or CD8+ T cells sorted from blood, sampled in a trial of the OX40 agonist ivuxolimab. This clonotype originated in an adult with an advanced solid tumor such as melanoma, head and neck, liver or kidney cancer. CDR3 bases: TGTGCCAGCAGTGGGGACAGGGATGGAACTGAAGCTTTCTTT. Translation gives CASSGDRDGTEAFF.